This T cell receptor beta chain comes out of a study of blood T cell repertoires in COVID-19. Study at large: The origin of the acute and convalescent COVID-19 samples was the United States, Italy and Spain. PBMCs, B-cell-depleted T cells, or T cells provided the cDNA or gDNA that made up the material.

This CDR3 is built from 12 residues. CDR1 is SGDLS, CDR2 YYNGEE, per germline. Trimming removed 0 bases at V and 7 bases at J, with 8 bases between. Methods used by the authors: Amplification with reference gene primers provided the estimates of nucleated cell counts. Produced via immunoSEQ multiplex PCR; TCRdb's table is partial and in-frame only. For V, J and clone size, that table is used; D and trimming come from the DNA. Of 70,000 or so clones listed, around 75% are singletons. The source material was peripheral blood. The sequence came from a man aged 65-85 years with acute or convalescent COVID-19. The chain recombines TRBV9 with TRBJ2-7, with D hard to call. The CDR3 DNA is TGTGCCAGCAGCGTAGACGACGGGGAGCAGTACTTC. It is translated as CASSVDDGEQYF.